This entry describes one T cell receptor beta chain. These data come from a study of T cell changes during pregnancy in multiple sclerosis. Here immunoSEQ multiplex PCR was the method, and the copy in TCRdb shows in-frame clones only, minus some. The sample comprises around 30,000 clones, about nine tenths of which are singletons, and 6.2% rests with the top ten. The V end lost 0 bases, the J end lost 7 bases, and 10 bases lay between the germline ends. In germline, CDR1 is MNHEY, CDR2 SMNVEV (reference sequence). The CDR3 sequence is 14 residues long. The source of this sequence is a female donor with multiple sclerosis, enrolled in a pregnancy study. Sequencing was performed on CD8+ T cells from peripheral blood mononuclear cells, taken before pregnancy. V and J are TRBV27 and TRBJ1-3; unclear D gene. CDR3 region: CASSLSPNRNTIYF. For the CDR3, the DNA is TGTGCCAGCAGTTTATCACCCAACCGGAACACCATATATTTT.